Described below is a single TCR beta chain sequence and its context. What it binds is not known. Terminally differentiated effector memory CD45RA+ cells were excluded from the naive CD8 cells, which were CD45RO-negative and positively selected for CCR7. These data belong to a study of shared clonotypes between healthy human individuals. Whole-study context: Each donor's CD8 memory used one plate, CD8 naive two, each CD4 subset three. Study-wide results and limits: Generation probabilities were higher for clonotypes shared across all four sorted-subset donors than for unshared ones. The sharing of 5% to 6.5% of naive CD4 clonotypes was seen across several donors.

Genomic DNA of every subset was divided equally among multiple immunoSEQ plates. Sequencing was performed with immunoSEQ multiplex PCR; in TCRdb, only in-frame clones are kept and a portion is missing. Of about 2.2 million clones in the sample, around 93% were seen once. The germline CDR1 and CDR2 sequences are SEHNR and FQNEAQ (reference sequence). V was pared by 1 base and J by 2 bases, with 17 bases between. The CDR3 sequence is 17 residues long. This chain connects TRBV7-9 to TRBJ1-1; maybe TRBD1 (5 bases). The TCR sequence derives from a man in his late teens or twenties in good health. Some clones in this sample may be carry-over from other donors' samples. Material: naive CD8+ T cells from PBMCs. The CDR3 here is CASSLGPSGRLNTEAFF. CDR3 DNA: TGTGCCAGCAGCTTAGGCCCCTCGGGACGGCTAAACACTGAAGCTTTCTTT.